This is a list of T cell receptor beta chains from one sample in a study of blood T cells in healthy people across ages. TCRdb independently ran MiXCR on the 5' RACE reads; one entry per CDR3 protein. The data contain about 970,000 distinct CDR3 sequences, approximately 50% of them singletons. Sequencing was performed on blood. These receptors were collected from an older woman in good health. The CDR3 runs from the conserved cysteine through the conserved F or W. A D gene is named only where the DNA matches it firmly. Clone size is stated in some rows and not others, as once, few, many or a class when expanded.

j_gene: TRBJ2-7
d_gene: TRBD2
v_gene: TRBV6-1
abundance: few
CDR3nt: TGTGCCAGCAGGGGACTAGCGGGAGTTGGATACGAGCAGTACTTC
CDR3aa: CASRGLAGVGYEQYF

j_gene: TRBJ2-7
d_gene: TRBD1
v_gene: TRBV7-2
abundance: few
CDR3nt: TGTGCCAGCAGCTTGACAGGGTTCGACCAGTACTTC
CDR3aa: CASSLTGFDQYF

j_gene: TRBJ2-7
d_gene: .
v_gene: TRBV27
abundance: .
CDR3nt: TGTGTCAGCCGTTCTGCCAGTTCACACGAGCAGTACTTC
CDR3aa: CVSRSASSHEQYF

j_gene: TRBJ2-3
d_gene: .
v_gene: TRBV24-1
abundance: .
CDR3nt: TGTGCCACCAGTGATCCGGGGTACACAGATACGCAGTATTTT
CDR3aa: CATSDPGYTDTQYF

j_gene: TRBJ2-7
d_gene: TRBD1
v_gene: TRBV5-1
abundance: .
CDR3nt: TGCGCCAGCAGCTTGGGGCGACAGGGCTTGGGGTACGAGCAGTACTTC
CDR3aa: CASSLGRQGLGYEQYF

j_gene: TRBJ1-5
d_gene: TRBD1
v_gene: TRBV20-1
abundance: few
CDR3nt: TGCAGTGCTACAACACAGGGGTTTAGCAATCAGCCCCAGCATTTT
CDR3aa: CSATTQGFSNQPQHF

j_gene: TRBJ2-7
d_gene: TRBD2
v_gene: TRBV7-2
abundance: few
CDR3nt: TGTGCCAGCAGCTTAAATCGAGCGGGAGGTGACGAGCAGTACTTC
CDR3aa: CASSLNRAGGDEQYF

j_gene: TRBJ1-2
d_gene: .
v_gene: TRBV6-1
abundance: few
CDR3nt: TGTGCCAGCAGTCTGATGGGCAGACGCAACTATGGCTACACCTTC
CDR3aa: CASSLMGRRNYGYTF

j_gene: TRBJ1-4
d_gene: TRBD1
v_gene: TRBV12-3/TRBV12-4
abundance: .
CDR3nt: TGTGCCAGCAGTCCAGGAGGGACAGGCGTCGAAAAACTGTTTTTT
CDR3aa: CASSPGGTGVEKLFF

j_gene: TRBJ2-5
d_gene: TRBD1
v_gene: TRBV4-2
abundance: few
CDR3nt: TGTGCCAGCAGCCAAGAGCGGACAGGGGGCGGAGAGACCCAGTACTTC
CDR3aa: CASSQERTGGGETQYF

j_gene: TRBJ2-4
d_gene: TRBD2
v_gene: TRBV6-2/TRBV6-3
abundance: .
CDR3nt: TGTGCCAGCAGTTACCTCGCGGGAGGGGACGAGCGGTACTTC
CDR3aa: CASSYLAGGDERYF

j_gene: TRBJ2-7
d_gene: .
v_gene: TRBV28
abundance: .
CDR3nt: TGTGCCAGCCAGGGACTTCGCCACGAGCAGTACTTC
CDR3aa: CASQGLRHEQYF

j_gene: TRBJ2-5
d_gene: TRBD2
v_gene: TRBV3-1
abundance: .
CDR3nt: TGTGCCAGCAGCCAAGTGGGACTAGCCCAAGAGACCCAGTACTTC
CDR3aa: CASSQVGLAQETQYF

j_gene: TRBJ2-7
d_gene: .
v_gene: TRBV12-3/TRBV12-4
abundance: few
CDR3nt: TGTGCCAGCAGTTTAGTTTTGGACACTTCCTACGAGCAGTACTTC
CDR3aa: CASSLVLDTSYEQYF

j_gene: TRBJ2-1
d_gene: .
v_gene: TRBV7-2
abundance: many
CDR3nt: TGTGCCAGCAGCTTAGGGGCCCCGGGGTTTTTAGGTCAGTTCTTC
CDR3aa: CASSLGAPGFLGQFF

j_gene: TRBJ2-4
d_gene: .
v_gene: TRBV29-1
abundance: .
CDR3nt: TGCAGCGTTGTCAGGGGCGCGGTCGATGAGCAGTACTTC
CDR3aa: CSVVRGAVDEQYF

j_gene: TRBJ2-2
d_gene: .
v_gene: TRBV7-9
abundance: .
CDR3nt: TGTGCCAGCACCCAGGGGGACTCTGCGAACACCGGGGAGCTGTTTTTT
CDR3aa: CASTQGDSANTGELFF

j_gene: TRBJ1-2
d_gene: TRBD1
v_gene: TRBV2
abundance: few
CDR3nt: TGTGCCACGAAAAGGACAGGGAACTATGGCTACACCTTC
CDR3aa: CATKRTGNYGYTF

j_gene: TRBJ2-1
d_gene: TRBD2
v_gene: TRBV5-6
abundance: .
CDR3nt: TGTGCCAGCAGCTTCCGGGGACTAGCGGGAGATGAGCAGTTCTTC
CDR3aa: CASSFRGLAGDEQFF

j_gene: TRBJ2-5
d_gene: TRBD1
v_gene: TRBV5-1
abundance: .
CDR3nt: TGCGCCAGCAGCTTAACCAGGGGGCCAGAGACCCAGTACTTC
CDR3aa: CASSLTRGPETQYF

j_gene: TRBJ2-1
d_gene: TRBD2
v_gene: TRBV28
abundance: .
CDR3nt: TGTGCCAGCAGTTTAGGGGCTTGGCGGGAGGACCCTGATGAGCAGTTCTTC
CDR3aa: CASSLGAWREDPDEQFF

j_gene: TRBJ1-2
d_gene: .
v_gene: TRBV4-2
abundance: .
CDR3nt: TGTGCCAGCAGCCAAGAGTTTACTGGGAACTATGGCTTCACCTTC
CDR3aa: CASSQEFTGNYGFTF